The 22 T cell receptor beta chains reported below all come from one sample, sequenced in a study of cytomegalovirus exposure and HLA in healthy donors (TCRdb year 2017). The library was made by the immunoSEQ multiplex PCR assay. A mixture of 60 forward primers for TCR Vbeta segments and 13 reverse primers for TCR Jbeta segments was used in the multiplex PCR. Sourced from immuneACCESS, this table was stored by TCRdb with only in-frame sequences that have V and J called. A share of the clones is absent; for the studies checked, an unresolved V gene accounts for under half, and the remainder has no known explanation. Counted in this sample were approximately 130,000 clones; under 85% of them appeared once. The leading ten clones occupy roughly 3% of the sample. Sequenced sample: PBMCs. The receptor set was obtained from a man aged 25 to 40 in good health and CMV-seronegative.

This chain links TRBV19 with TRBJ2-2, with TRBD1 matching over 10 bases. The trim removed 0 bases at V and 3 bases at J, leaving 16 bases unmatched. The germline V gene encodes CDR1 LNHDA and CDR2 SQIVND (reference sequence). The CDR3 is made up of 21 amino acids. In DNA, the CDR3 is TGTGCCAGTAGTATAGATCTGATGATGATTGACAGGGGGCGGGACACCGGGGAGCTGTTTTTT. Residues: CASSIDLMMIDRGRDTGELFF.

CDR3 sequence: CASSYTGTTYNEQFF. DNA of the CDR3: TGTGCCAGCAGTTACACCGGGACTACCTACAATGAGCAGTTCTTC. The rearrangement links TRBV6-4 to TRBJ2-1; 7 nucleotides line up with TRBD2. Trimming took 5 bases from V and 2 from J; bases not matched to a gene: 6. The CDR3 contains 15 residues. Per the germline V gene, CDR1 is MRHNA and CDR2 is SNTAGT.

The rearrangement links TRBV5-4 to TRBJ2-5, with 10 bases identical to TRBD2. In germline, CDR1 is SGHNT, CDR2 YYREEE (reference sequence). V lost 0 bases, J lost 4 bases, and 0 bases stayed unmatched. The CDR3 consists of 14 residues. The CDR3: CASSLGLAGETQYF. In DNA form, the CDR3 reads TGTGCCAGCAGCTTGGGACTAGCGGGAGAGACCCAGTACTTC.

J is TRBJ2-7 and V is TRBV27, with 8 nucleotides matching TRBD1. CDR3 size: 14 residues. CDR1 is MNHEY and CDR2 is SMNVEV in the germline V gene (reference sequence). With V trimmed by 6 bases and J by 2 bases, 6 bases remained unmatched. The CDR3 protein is CASSLGQGPYEQYF. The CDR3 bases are TGTGCCAGCAGCCTAGGACAGGGCCCCTACGAGCAGTACTTC.

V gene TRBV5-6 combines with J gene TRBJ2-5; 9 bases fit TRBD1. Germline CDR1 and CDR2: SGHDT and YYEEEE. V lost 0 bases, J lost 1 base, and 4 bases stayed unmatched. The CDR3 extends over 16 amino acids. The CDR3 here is CASSLGGTGFQETQYF. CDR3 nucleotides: TGTGCCAGCAGCTTGGGGGGGACAGGGTTCCAAGAGACCCAGTACTTC.

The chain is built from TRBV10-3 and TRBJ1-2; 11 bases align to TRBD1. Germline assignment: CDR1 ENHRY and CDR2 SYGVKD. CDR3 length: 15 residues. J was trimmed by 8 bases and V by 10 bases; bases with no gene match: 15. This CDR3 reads CATEGFGQGAGGYTF. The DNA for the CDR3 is TGTGCCACCGAGGGCTTCGGACAGGGGGCAGGAGGCTACACCTTC.

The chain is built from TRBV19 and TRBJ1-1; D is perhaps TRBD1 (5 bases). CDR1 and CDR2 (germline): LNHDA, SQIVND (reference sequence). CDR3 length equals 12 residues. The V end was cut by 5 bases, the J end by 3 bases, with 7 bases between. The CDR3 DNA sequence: TGTGCCAGTAGTCCAGGGTACACTGAAGCTTTCTTT. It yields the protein CASSPGYTEAFF.

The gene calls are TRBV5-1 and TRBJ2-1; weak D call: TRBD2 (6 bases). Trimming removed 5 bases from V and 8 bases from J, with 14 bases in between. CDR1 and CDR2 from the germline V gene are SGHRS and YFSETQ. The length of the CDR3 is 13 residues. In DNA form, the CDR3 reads TGCGCCAGCAGGCGGTCCCCGGGGGATGAGCAGTTCTTC. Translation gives CASRRSPGDEQFF.

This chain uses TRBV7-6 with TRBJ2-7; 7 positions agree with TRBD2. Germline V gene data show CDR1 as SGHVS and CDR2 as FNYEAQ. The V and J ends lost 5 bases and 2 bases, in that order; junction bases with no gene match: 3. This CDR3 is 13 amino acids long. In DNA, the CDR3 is TGTGCCAGCAGCAATGCGGGAGCCTACGAGCAGTACTTC. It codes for CASSNAGAYEQYF.

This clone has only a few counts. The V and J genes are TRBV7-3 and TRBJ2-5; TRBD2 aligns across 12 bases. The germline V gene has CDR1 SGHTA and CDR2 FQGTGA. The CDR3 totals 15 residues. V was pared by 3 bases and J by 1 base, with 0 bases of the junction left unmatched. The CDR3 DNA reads TGTGCCAGCAGCTTGACTAGCGGGAGCCAAGAGACCCAGTACTTC. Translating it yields CASSLTSGSQETQYF. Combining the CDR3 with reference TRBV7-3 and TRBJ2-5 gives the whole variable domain GAGVSQTPSNKVTEKGKYVELRCDPISGHTALYWYRQSLGQGPEFLIYFQGTGAADDSGLPNDRFFAVRPEGSVSTLKIQRTERGDSAVYLCASSLTSGSQETQYFGPGTRLLVL.

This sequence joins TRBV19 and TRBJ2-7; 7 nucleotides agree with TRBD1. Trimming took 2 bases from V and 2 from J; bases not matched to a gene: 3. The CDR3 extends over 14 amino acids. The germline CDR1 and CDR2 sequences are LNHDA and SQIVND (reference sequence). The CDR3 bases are TGTGCCAGTAGTATACAGGGGACAGCCTACGAGCAGTACTTC. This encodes CASSIQGTAYEQYF.

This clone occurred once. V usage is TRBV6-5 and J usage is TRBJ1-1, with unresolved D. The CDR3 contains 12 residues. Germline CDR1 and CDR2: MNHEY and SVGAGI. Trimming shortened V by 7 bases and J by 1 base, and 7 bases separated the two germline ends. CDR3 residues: CASKRQNTEAFF. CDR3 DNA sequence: TGTGCCAGCAAGCGGCAGAACACTGAAGCTTTCTTT.

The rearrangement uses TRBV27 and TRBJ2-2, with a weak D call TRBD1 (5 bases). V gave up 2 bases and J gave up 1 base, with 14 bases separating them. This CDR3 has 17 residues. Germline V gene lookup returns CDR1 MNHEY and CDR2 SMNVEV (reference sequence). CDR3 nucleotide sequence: TGTGCCAGCAGTTTACTTCTTGACAGCTGGAACACCGGGGAGCTGTTTTTT. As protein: CASSLLLDSWNTGELFF.

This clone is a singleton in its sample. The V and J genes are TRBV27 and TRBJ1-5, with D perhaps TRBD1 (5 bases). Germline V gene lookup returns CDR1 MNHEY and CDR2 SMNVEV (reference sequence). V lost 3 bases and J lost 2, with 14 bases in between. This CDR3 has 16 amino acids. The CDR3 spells CASSFLGEAGNQPQHF. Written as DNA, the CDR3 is TGTGCCAGCAGTTTTTTGGGGGAGGCGGGCAATCAGCCCCAGCATTTT.

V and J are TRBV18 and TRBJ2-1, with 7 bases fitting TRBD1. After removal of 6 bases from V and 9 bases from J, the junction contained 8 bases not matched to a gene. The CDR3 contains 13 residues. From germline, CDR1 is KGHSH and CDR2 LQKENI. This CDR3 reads CASSGQTAAEQFF. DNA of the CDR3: TGTGCCAGCTCGGGACAGACGGCGGCTGAGCAGTTCTTC.

CDR3 nucleotides: TGTGCCAGCAACCGGGACAGGACAATTAATTCACCCCTCCACTTT. Residues: CASNRDRTINSPLHF. This rearrangement joins TRBV28 to TRBJ1-6, with 8 bases identical to TRBD1. This CDR3 is built from 15 residues. The J segment lost 6 bases and the V segment lost 7 bases, leaving 8 bases of the junction unmatched. Germline-derived CDR1 and CDR2 are MDHEN and SYDVKM.

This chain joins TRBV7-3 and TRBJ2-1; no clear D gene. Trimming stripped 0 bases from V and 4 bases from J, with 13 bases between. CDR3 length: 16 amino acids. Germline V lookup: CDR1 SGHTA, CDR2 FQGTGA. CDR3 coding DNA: TGTGCCAGCAGCTTAACGTTGGTAAGCGCGTACAATGAGCAGTTCTTC. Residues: CASSLTLVSAYNEQFF. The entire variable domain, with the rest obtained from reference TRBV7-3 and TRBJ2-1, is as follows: GAGVSQTPSNKVTEKGKYVELRCDPISGHTALYWYRQSLGQGPEFLIYFQGTGAADDSGLPNDRFFAVRPEGSVSTLKIQRTERGDSAVYLCASSLTLVSAYNEQFFGPGTRLTVL.

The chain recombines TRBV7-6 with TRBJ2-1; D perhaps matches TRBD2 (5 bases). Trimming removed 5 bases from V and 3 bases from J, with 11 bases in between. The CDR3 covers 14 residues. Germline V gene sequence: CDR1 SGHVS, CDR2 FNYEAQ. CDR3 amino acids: CASSPRTDYNEQFF. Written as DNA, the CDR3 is TGTGCCAGCAGCCCAAGGACTGACTACAATGAGCAGTTCTTC.

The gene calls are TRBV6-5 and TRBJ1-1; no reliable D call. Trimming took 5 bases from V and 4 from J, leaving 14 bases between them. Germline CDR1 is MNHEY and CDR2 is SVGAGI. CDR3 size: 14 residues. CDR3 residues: CASSTVQMITEAFF. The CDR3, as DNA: TGTGCCAGCAGTACCGTTCAGATGATCACTGAAGCTTTCTTT.

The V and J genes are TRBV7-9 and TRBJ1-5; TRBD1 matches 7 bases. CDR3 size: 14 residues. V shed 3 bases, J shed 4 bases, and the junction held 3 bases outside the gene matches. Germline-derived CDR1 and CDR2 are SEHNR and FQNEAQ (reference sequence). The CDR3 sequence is CASSLEGANQPQHF. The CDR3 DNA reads TGTGCCAGCAGCTTGGAGGGGGCGAATCAGCCCCAGCATTTT.

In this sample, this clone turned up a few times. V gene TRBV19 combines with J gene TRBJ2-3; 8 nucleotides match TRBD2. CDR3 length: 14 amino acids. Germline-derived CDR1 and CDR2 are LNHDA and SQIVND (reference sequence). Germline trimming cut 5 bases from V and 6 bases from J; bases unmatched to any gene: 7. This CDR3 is CASSPGTSSDTQYF. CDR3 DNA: TGTGCCAGTAGTCCCGGGACTAGTTCGGATACGCAGTATTTT.

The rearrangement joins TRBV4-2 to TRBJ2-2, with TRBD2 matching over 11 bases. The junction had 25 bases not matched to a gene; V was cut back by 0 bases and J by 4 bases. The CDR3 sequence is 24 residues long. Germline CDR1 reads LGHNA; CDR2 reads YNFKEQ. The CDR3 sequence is CASSQERAGSSGGRLGRSTGELFF. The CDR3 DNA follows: TGTGCCAGCAGCCAAGAACGGGCGGGGTCTAGCGGGGGGCGTCTTGGGAGATCCACCGGGGAGCTGTTTTTT.